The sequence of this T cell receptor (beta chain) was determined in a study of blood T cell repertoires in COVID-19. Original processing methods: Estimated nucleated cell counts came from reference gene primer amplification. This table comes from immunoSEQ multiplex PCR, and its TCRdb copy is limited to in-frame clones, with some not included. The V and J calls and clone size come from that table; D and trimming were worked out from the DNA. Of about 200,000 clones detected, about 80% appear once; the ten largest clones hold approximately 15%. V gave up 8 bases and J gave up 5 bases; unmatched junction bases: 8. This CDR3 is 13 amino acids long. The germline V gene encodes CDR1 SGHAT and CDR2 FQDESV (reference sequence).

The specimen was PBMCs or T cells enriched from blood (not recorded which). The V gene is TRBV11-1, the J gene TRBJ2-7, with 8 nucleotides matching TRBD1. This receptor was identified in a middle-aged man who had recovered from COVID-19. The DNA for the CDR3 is TGTGCCAGCTCTCGGGCAGGGGGCGACGAGCAGTACTTC. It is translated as CASSRAGGDEQYF.